A selection of T cell receptor beta chains follows, all from one sample in a study of cytomegalovirus exposure and HLA in healthy donors. Repertoires were generated with immunoSEQ multiplex PCR, while TCRdb's copy carries only in-frame clones and drops some. Found here are about 74,000 clones, roughly 94% of them singletons; the top ten hold 1.5% to 1.9%. The sequencing input was PBMCs. These receptors came from a man between 18 and 29 years old in good health and CMV-seropositive. Each CDR3 is given with its conserved first and last residue. A D gene is named only where the DNA matches it firmly. Some rows have no size entry. The others give once, few or many, or a class for an expanded clone.

D	V	size	J	DNA	CDR3
TRBD2	TRBV7-3	NA	TRBJ2-7	TGTGCCAGCAGCTCAACCGGGACTAGCGGGAGGTACGAGCAGTACTTC	CASSSTGTSGRYEQYF
TRBD2	TRBV7-7	once	TRBJ2-3	TGTGCTAGCAGCTTAGGCGGACTAGCTGGCTTAGATACGCAGTATTTT	CASSLGGLAGLDTQYF
TRBD2	TRBV7-9	NA	TRBJ2-7	TGTGCCAGCAGCTTAGCATATTCGGGGGGGAGCTCCTACGAGCAGTACTTC	CASSLAYSGGSSYEQYF
TRBD1	TRBV28	NA	TRBJ1-2	TGTGCCAGCGTTGGTCAGGGGGTGAAGAAGAGCTACACCTTC	CASVGQGVKKSYTF
NA	TRBV10-3	NA	TRBJ2-2	TGTGCCAACCCTAGATCAGGGGCCGGGGAGCTGTTTTTT	CANPRSGAGELFF
TRBD1	TRBV18	NA	TRBJ2-7	TGTGCCAGCTCACCACAGGTTCGGGCAGGGGGAAACTACGAGCAGTACTTC	CASSPQVRAGGNYEQYF
NA	TRBV28	NA	TRBJ1-1	TGTGCCAGCAGCACGGGGGGATCGGGGGCGTACACTGAAGCTTTCTTT	CASSTGGSGAYTEAFF
TRBD2	TRBV6-5	NA	TRBJ2-3	TGTGCCAGCAGTCAACTAGCGGGAGGGACAGATACGCAGTATTTT	CASSQLAGGTDTQYF
NA	TRBV28	NA	TRBJ1-5	TGTGCCAGCCTGCAGGGGACGAATCAGCCCCAGCATTTT	CASLQGTNQPQHF
TRBD2	TRBV5-1	NA	TRBJ2-5	TGCGCCAGCAGCTCGGGACTAGCGGGAGTCACGCAAGAGACCCAGTACTTC	CASSSGLAGVTQETQYF
TRBD2	TRBV11-2	once	TRBJ2-1	TGTGCCAGCAGCCCCGAGCCAGAACTAGCGGGAGTCAATGAGCAGTTCTTC	CASSPEPELAGVNEQFF
NA	TRBV5-1	NA	TRBJ1-3	TGCGCCAGCAGCCTCGCCGACGGGTTCTCTGGAAACACCATATATTTT	CASSLADGFSGNTIYF
NA	TRBV11-1	once	TRBJ2-1	TGTGCCAGCAGCTTCCACGTAGGGGACAATGAGCAGTTCTTC	CASSFHVGDNEQFF
NA	TRBV6-5	NA	TRBJ2-7	TGTGCCAGCAGCTTCACGAGGGGGAGCTCCTACGAGCAGTACTTC	CASSFTRGSSYEQYF
TRBD1	TRBV20-1	NA	TRBJ2-3	TGCAGTGCTACAGGGGGAGATACGCAGTATTTT	CSATGGDTQYF
NA	TRBV28	NA	TRBJ1-1	TGTGCCAGCAGCTCCGAGCAGAACACTGAAGCTTTCTTT	CASSSEQNTEAFF
TRBD1	TRBV7-9	NA	TRBJ2-7	TGTGCCAGCAGCTTAGCGGGGACAGGGGTCGAGCAGTACTTC	CASSLAGTGVEQYF
NA	TRBV6-1	NA	TRBJ1-2	TGTGCCAGCAGTTGGTCAGGGCTTGACCGTGGCTACACCTTC	CASSWSGLDRGYTF
TRBD1	TRBV10-1	NA	TRBJ2-1	TGCGCCAGCAGTGATGGTCAGGCAGGGGGCACGAATGAGCAGTTCTTC	CASSDGQAGGTNEQFF
NA	TRBV18	NA	TRBJ1-1	TGTGCCAGCTCACCGTCCAGGGAAGTAAGGACTGAAGCTTTCTTT	CASSPSREVRTEAFF
NA	TRBV4-1	NA	TRBJ2-1	TGCGCCAGCAGCCCACAGGGTCTCTCCTACAATGAGCAGTTCTTC	CASSPQGLSYNEQFF
TRBD1	TRBV5-8	NA	TRBJ1-1	TGTGCCAGCAGCCAGACAGATTCAGGACAGGGAACTGAAGCTTTCTTT	CASSQTDSGQGTEAFF
TRBD2	TRBV6-4	NA	TRBJ2-1	TGTGCCAGCAGTGAAGCGGGAGCCTACAATGAGCAGTTCTTC	CASSEAGAYNEQFF
TRBD2	TRBV27	NA	TRBJ2-7	TGTGCCAGGGGTACAACTTTACCCCAGGCGGGAGAGAGGGAGCAGTACTTC	CARGTTLPQAGEREQYF
TRBD2	TRBV4-1	NA	TRBJ2-3	TGCGCCAGCAGCCAGCCGGATGTGCGGGAGCCTACAGATACGCAGTATTTT	CASSQPDVREPTDTQYF
TRBD1	TRBV7-9	NA	TRBJ2-7	TGTGCCAGCAGCAACAGGGGCTTGGAGCAGTACTTC	CASSNRGLEQYF
NA	TRBV19	NA	TRBJ1-3	TGTGCCAGTAGTATTACGGGATCCGTGTCTGGAAACACCATATATTTT	CASSITGSVSGNTIYF
NA	TRBV18	many	TRBJ2-7	TGTGCCAGCTCACCCATCTCGGGGGATCACGAGCAGTACTTC	CASSPISGDHEQYF
NA	TRBV4-2	NA	TRBJ2-3	TGTGCCAGCAGCCTGGGGACACCTAGCACAGATACGCAGTATTTT	CASSLGTPSTDTQYF
TRBD1	TRBV13	NA	TRBJ2-2	TGTGCCAGCAGCCCGCGACAGGGGAGGACCGGGGAGCTGTTTTTT	CASSPRQGRTGELFF
NA	TRBV11-2	NA	TRBJ2-7	TGTGCCAGCAGCTCCGGGACTTTCTACGAGCAGTACTTC	CASSSGTFYEQYF
TRBD2	TRBV4-2	NA	TRBJ2-1	TGTGCCAGCAGCCAAGTCTCTGATCGACTAGCGGGAGATGAGCAGTTCTTC	CASSQVSDRLAGDEQFF
NA	TRBV18	NA	TRBJ2-5	TGTGCCAGCTCACCCGGTGGAGGGGATAGGGAGACCCAGTACTTC	CASSPGGGDRETQYF
NA	TRBV5-1	NA	TRBJ1-1	TGCGCCAGCGGCGCGGGTGACACTGAAGCTTTCTTT	CASGAGDTEAFF
NA	TRBV2	NA	TRBJ1-1	TGTGCCAGCAGCCCATTGAGGGTTAGCTCGGCATTCACTGAAGCTTTCTTT	CASSPLRVSSAFTEAFF
TRBD1	TRBV15	NA	TRBJ2-1	TGTGCCACCAGCAGAGGAGGAACAGGGGACAATGAGCAGTTCTTC	CATSRGGTGDNEQFF
TRBD2	TRBV6-4	once	TRBJ2-3	TGTGCCAGCAGTGACGGACTAGCGGGAGGCACAGATACGCAGTATTTT	CASSDGLAGGTDTQYF
NA	TRBV5-4	NA	TRBJ2-7	TGTGCCAGCAGCTTGGCCCTCGGAGTGTCCTACGAGCAGTACTTC	CASSLALGVSYEQYF
NA	TRBV7-9	NA	TRBJ2-5	TGTGCCAGCAGCTTAGTAGCGGTCAAAGAGACCCAGTACTTC	CASSLVAVKETQYF
NA	TRBV28	NA	TRBJ2-3	TGTGCCAGCAGTCCCGGAGCGCTCCCGGTAGATACGCAGTATTTT	CASSPGALPVDTQYF
NA	TRBV6-1	NA	TRBJ2-1	TGTGCCAGCAGTGAAGCAGGAGAGGCCTACAATGAGCAGTTCTTC	CASSEAGEAYNEQFF
TRBD2	TRBV7-9	NA	TRBJ2-5	TGTGCCAGCAGCTTGGAGGAGGGACTACCAAAAGAGACCCAGTACTTC	CASSLEEGLPKETQYF
TRBD2	TRBV6-5	NA	TRBJ2-7	TGTGCCAGCAAACTCGGACTAGCGGGGTCCTACGAGCAGTACTTC	CASKLGLAGSYEQYF
TRBD2	TRBV6-6	NA	TRBJ2-7	TGTGCCAGCAGCCCCGGGGGGGGGCGATTCTCCGAGCAGTACTTC	CASSPGGGRFSEQYF
TRBD2	TRBV10-1	NA	TRBJ2-1	TGCGCCAGCAGTGAATGGGTAGCGGGGAGGAATGAGCAGTTCTTC	CASSEWVAGRNEQFF
TRBD2	TRBV5-4	once	TRBJ2-2	TGTGCCAGCAGCCTAGCTAGCGGGACTACCGGGGAGCTGTTTTTT	CASSLASGTTGELFF
NA	TRBV14	NA	TRBJ2-1	TGTGCCAGCAGCCAAGCCTCTAGCGCGAGCTCCTACAATGAGCAGTTCTTC	CASSQASSASSYNEQFF